This is a list of T cell receptor beta chains from one sample in a study of cytotoxic CD8 clonotypes in ibrutinib-treated CLL. Sequenced by immunoSEQ multiplex PCR; TCRdb stores in-frame clones only, minus some. Of tens of thousands of clones in the sample, about 72% were seen once. The sequenced sample was PBMCs, obtained after 12 months of ibrutinib treatment. These receptors all stem from a human donor with chronic lymphocytic leukemia. Both conserved end residues are part of each CDR3. A D gene is named only where the DNA matches it firmly. Expanded clones get a size class; other rows say once, few or many, or leave the size out.

>TRBV5-1|TRBD1|TRBJ2-3|-
CASSTGQGADTQYF
TGCGCCAGCAGCACAGGACAGGGGGCAGATACGCAGTATTTT
>TRBV19|-|TRBJ2-1|-
CASTSQGGAGASNEQFF
TGTGCCAGTACCTCACAGGGAGGTGCGGGAGCGAGTAATGAGCAGTTCTTC
>TRBV25-1|TRBD1|TRBJ2-6|-
CASTLGQGVAGANVLTF
TGTGCCAGCACCCTGGGACAGGGAGTAGCTGGGGCCAACGTCCTGACTTTC
>TRBV6-5|-|TRBJ1-2|-
CASKIGTGRAYGYTF
TGTGCCAGCAAGATCGGAACAGGGCGGGCTTATGGCTACACCTTC
>TRBV6-5|TRBD1|TRBJ1-2|-
CATRDRVNYGYTF
TGTGCCACCCGGGACAGGGTTAACTATGGCTACACCTTC
>TRBV9|TRBD2|TRBJ2-1|large
CASSGGSRDYMWYEQFF
TGTGCCAGCAGCGGAGGGTCCCGGGACTACATGTGGTATGAGCAGTTCTTC
>TRBV5-4|TRBD2|TRBJ2-5|-
CASSLVAGGSETQYF
TGTGCCAGCAGCTTGGTGGCGGGAGGGTCAGAGACCCAGTACTTC
>TRBV6-4|TRBD1|TRBJ1-4|-
CASSQGTANEKLFF
TGTGCCAGCTCACAAGGGACAGCTAATGAAAAACTGTTTTTT
>TRBV9|-|TRBJ2-2|-
CASSVAEGANTGELFF
TGTGCCAGCAGCGTAGCTGAGGGGGCGAACACCGGGGAGCTGTTTTTT
>TRBV7-9|TRBD2|TRBJ2-1|-
CASSPPVGGPNEQFF
TGTGCCAGCAGCCCCCCCGTGGGAGGGCCCAATGAGCAGTTCTTC
>TRBV28|TRBD1|TRBJ2-6|-
CASRTGDSGANVLTF
TGTGCCAGCAGGACAGGGGACTCTGGGGCCAACGTCCTGACTTTC
>TRBV19|-|TRBJ2-2|-
CASSGVYDTGELFF
TGTGCCAGCTCGGGGGTGTATGACACCGGGGAGCTGTTTTTT
>TRBV2|-|TRBJ1-2|few
CASGQKTYGYTF
TGTGCCAGCGGACAGAAGACCTATGGCTACACCTTC
>TRBV7-8|-|TRBJ2-7|few
CASSFDTTYEQYF
TGTGCCAGCAGCTTTGACACGACCTACGAGCAGTACTTC
>TRBV10-3|TRBD1|TRBJ1-2|-
CAISESRTGEFGYTF
TGTGCCATCAGTGAGTCTAGGACAGGGGAGTTCGGCTACACCTTC
>TRBV27|-|TRBJ2-5|-
CASSLSIGVYQETQYF
TGTGCCAGCAGTTTATCGATCGGCGTGTACCAAGAGACCCAGTACTTC
>TRBV9|-|TRBJ2-3|-
CASSPQKRGDTQYF
TGTGCCAGCAGCCCCCAGAAGAGGGGGGATACGCAGTATTTT
>TRBV5-4|TRBD1|TRBJ1-3|-
CASSLQGSSGNTIYF
TGTGCCAGCAGCTTACAGGGGAGCTCTGGAAACACCATATATTTT
>TRBV28|TRBD1|TRBJ1-3|-
CASKPTGSSGNTIYF
TGTGCCAGCAAACCGACAGGGAGCTCTGGAAACACCATATATTTT
>TRBV6-5|-|TRBJ2-1|-
CATRGEGHYEQFF
TGTGCCACCAGGGGGGAGGGCCACTATGAGCAGTTCTTC
>TRBV11-2|-|TRBJ2-5|-
CASSAGPAQETQYF
TGTGCCAGCAGCGCGGGACCGGCACAAGAGACCCAGTACTTC
>TRBV5-5|-|TRBJ1-2|-
CASSQPTGAIGYTF
TGTGCCAGCAGCCAACCGACGGGGGCGATTGGCTACACCTTC
>TRBV28|-|TRBJ1-5|-
CASSPSSGQAGNQPQHF
TGTGCCAGCAGTCCCTCCTCAGGGCAGGCCGGCAATCAGCCCCAGCATTTT
>TRBV6-1|-|TRBJ2-7|-
CASSEQGQGIEQYF
TGTGCCAGCAGTGAACAGGGCCAGGGAATCGAGCAGTACTTC
>TRBV10-3|-|TRBJ1-1|few
CAISEVGGTGRAFF
TGTGCCATCAGTGAAGTCGGGGGGACCGGACGAGCTTTCTTT
>TRBV20-1|-|TRBJ2-7|-
CSARTYEQYF
TGCAGTGCTAGAACCTACGAGCAGTACTTC
>TRBV6-1|-|TRBJ2-7|-
CASSDHSYEQYF
TGTGCCAGCAGTGACCACTCCTACGAGCAGTACTTC
>TRBV5-1|-|TRBJ2-1|-
CASSLVTEPEQFF
TGCGCCAGCAGCTTGGTAACCGAACCAGAGCAGTTCTTC
>TRBV27|-|TRBJ2-3|-
CASRPVGVDTQYF
TGTGCCAGCCGCCCCGTCGGGGTAGATACGCAGTATTTT
>TRBV30|TRBD1|TRBJ2-7|few
CAWGTAVGNEQYF
TGTGCCTGGGGGACAGCGGTAGGGAACGAGCAGTACTTC
>TRBV6-1|-|TRBJ2-1|few
CASSEMRGSDNEQFF
TGTGCCAGCAGTGAAATGAGAGGGTCGGACAATGAGCAGTTCTTC
>TRBV5-6|-|TRBJ2-2|-
CASSWGTVGKAGELFF
TGTGCCAGCAGCTGGGGGACTGTCGGGAAGGCCGGGGAGCTGTTTTTT
>TRBV30|TRBD1|TRBJ2-7|-
CAWSPLTGGVSYEQYF
TGTGCCTGGAGTCCGCTGACAGGGGGCGTCTCCTACGAGCAGTACTTC
>TRBV6-5|-|TRBJ2-5|-
CASSYLRGGTETQYF
TGTGCCAGCAGTTACTTAAGGGGCGGAACAGAGACCCAGTACTTC
>TRBV5-4|-|TRBJ1-4|-
CASSLVSPLTTNEKLFF
TGTGCCAGCAGCTTGGTTTCGCCTTTGACAACTAATGAAAAACTGTTTTTT
>TRBV28|-|TRBJ1-2|-
CASSLTVQLYGYTF
TGTGCCAGCAGTTTGACTGTACAACTCTATGGCTACACCTTC
>TRBV6-1|-|TRBJ2-4|few
CASSESLSNIQYF
TGTGCCAGCAGTGAGAGTCTCTCCAACATTCAGTACTTC
>TRBV30|TRBD2|TRBJ2-2|-
CAWGTSPGGSGELFF
TGTGCCTGGGGAACTAGCCCCGGGGGGTCCGGGGAGCTGTTTTTT
>TRBV4-3|-|TRBJ1-2|-
CASSQDRGTWAGYTF
TGCGCCAGCAGCCAAGACCGGGGAACATGGGCTGGCTACACCTTC
>TRBV6-5|-|TRBJ1-4|-
CASSLGGPPNEKLFF
TGTGCCAGCAGTTTAGGGGGACCGCCTAATGAAAAACTGTTTTTT
>TRBV5-6|-|TRBJ2-2|-
CASSLTSGVRTGELFF
TGTGCCAGCAGCCTCACGTCGGGCGTTCGCACCGGGGAGCTGTTTTTT
>TRBV15|-|TRBJ1-3|few
CATRPGSSGNTIYF
TGTGCCACTAGACCGGGCAGCTCTGGAAACACCATATATTTT
>TRBV4-2|TRBD2|TRBJ2-7|-
CASSPAGTSYEQYF
TGTGCCAGCAGCCCTGCAGGGACTAGCTACGAGCAGTACTTC
>TRBV4-1|TRBD2|TRBJ2-3|-
CASSRGQGGRTDTQYF
TGCGCCAGCAGCCGCGGGCAGGGAGGGAGGACAGATACGCAGTATTTT
>TRBV27|-|TRBJ2-1|-
CASRLNIYNEQFF
TGTGCCAGCCGGCTTAACATCTACAATGAGCAGTTCTTC
>TRBV19|-|TRBJ2-7|-
CASSIFIGSAGEQYF
TGTGCCAGTAGTATATTCATAGGTTCTGCGGGCGAGCAGTACTTC
>TRBV7-3|-|TRBJ2-5|-
CASSRDGRTQETQYF
TGTGCCAGCAGCCGGGACGGCCGGACCCAAGAGACCCAGTACTTC
>TRBV5-1|TRBD1|TRBJ2-6|-
CASSLQGAVGANVLTF
TGCGCCAGCAGTTTACAGGGGGCAGTTGGGGCCAACGTCCTGACTTTC
>TRBV11-2|-|TRBJ2-5|few
CASSLVRYEETQYF
TGTGCCAGCAGCTTAGTCCGGTACGAAGAGACCCAGTACTTC
>TRBV28|-|TRBJ2-1|-
CASNGPPGVSNEQFF
TGTGCCAGCAACGGGCCCCCGGGGGTATCCAATGAGCAGTTCTTC
>TRBV7-3|-|TRBJ2-2|-
CASSLTEFAGELFF
TGTGCCAGCAGCTTAACGGAGTTCGCCGGGGAGCTGTTTTTT
>TRBV6-1|-|TRBJ2-7|-
CASRDEGTEQYF
TGTGCCAGCAGAGACGAAGGGACCGAGCAGTACTTC